Listed below are T cell receptor beta chains from one sample, sequenced in a study of a mutant IDH1 vaccine in newly diagnosed glioma. Sequenced by immunoSEQ multiplex PCR; TCRdb stores in-frame clones only, minus some. Here the sample spans over 10,000 clones, roughly 79% being singletons. For these receptors, no antigen is known. The sample in question was PBMCs, obtained from a glioma patient whose treatment included an IDH1 peptide vaccine. Source of these receptors: a woman in her thirties or forties with glioma. Each CDR3 is given with its conserved first and last residue. D genes are given only for firm matches. Clone size is given for some rows only: seen once, a few or many times, or a class if the clone is expanded.

j_gene | abundance | d_gene | v_gene | CDR3aa | CDR3nt
TRBJ1-1 | - | - | TRBV28 | CASSILIGGRNTEAFF | TGTGCCAGCAGCATCCTCATTGGGGGAAGGAACACTGAAGCTTTCTTT
TRBJ1-5 | once | TRBD1 | TRBV7-9 | CASSGQGQGRGQPQHF | TGTGCCAGCAGCGGGCAGGGACAGGGGAGAGGGCAGCCCCAGCATTTT
TRBJ2-2 | - | - | TRBV11-3 | CASSRTHSGELFF | TGTGCCAGCAGCCGAACTCACAGCGGGGAGCTGTTTTTT
TRBJ2-4 | - | - | TRBV6-1 | CASSSTPSNIQYF | TGTGCCAGCAGTTCGACCCCGTCAAACATTCAGTACTTC
TRBJ1-1 | - | - | TRBV10-3 | CAIGQNDNTEAFF | TGTGCCATCGGACAGAACGATAACACTGAAGCTTTCTTT
TRBJ1-2 | - | - | TRBV5-1 | CASSDQGNYGYTF | TGCGCCAGCAGCGATCAGGGAAACTATGGCTACACCTTC
TRBJ2-1 | few | - | TRBV7-8 | CASSDNRVGEQFF | TGTGCCAGCAGCGACAACAGGGTAGGAGAGCAGTTCTTC
TRBJ1-1 | - | - | TRBV4-2 | CASSLVVENTEAFF | TGTGCCAGCAGCCTGGTCGTTGAGAACACTGAAGCTTTCTTT
TRBJ2-6 | - | TRBD1 | TRBV7-9 | CASSPSPGTGTSGANVLTF | TGTGCCAGCAGTCCCTCTCCGGGGACAGGTACTTCTGGGGCCAACGTCCTGACTTTC
TRBJ1-2 | - | - | TRBV19 | CASSISPNYGYTF | TGTGCCAGTAGTATAAGCCCTAACTATGGCTACACCTTC
TRBJ1-5 | - | - | TRBV7-6 | CASSPEAGARAQHF | TGTGCCAGCAGCCCCGAGGCCGGGGCGAGGGCCCAGCATTTT
TRBJ1-6 | - | - | TRBV6-5 | CASSYFNSPLHF | TGTGCCAGCAGTTACTTCAATTCACCCCTCCACTTT
TRBJ2-3 | - | TRBD2 | TRBV5-1 | CATKLAGGYLPTDTQYF | TGCGCCACCAAACTAGCGGGGGGGTATTTACCCACAGATACGCAGTATTTT
TRBJ2-5 | - | TRBD1 | TRBV7-9 | CASSLGDRVQETQYF | TGTGCCAGCAGCTTAGGGGACAGGGTTCAAGAGACCCAGTACTTC
TRBJ2-1 | - | - | TRBV7-2 | CASSLGGGYEQFF | TGTGCCAGCAGCTTAGGGGGTGGCTATGAGCAGTTCTTC
TRBJ2-7 | few | - | TRBV5-1 | CASSLQGMFGEQYF | TGCGCCAGCAGCTTGCAGGGTATGTTCGGCGAGCAGTACTTC
TRBJ2-1 | - | - | TRBV14 | CASSPGTHNEQFF | TGTGCCAGCAGCCCCGGGACCCACAATGAGCAGTTCTTC
TRBJ2-7 | - | - | TRBV4-2 | CASSQEDKMGTSYEQYF | TGTGCCAGCAGCCAAGAAGACAAGATGGGCACCTCCTACGAGCAGTACTTC
TRBJ1-1 | - | - | TRBV7-9 | CASSLGALGAFF | TGTGCCAGCAGCTTAGGGGCGTTGGGAGCTTTCTTT
TRBJ2-3 | once | - | TRBV29-1 | CSVVFGDTQYF | TGCAGCGTTGTCTTCGGAGATACGCAGTATTTT
TRBJ2-7 | - | TRBD2 | TRBV6-5 | CASSSAGTYEQYF | TGTGCCAGCAGTTCAGCGGGGACCTACGAGCAGTACTTC
TRBJ1-1 | once | - | TRBV2 | CASKRDSGSLVTEAFF | TGTGCCAGCAAACGGGATTCGGGCAGTCTCGTCACTGAAGCTTTCTTT